The rows below give T cell receptor beta chains drawn from one sample of a study of regulatory T cells in long-lasting Graves disease. TCRdb re-called the multiplex PCR reads through MiXCR, storing one row per CDR3 protein. The sample lists some 470,000 distinct CDR3 sequences; roughly 21% were seen once. Sequenced here: peripheral blood mononuclear cells (PBMCs), sampled when the disease was refractory, from a patient treated with antithyroid drugs. The source of these receptors is a female donor with Graves disease. CDR3s include the opening cysteine and the closing phenylalanine or tryptophan. The D gene is left open where the match is weak. Clone size is stated in some rows and not others, as once, few, many or a class when expanded.

clone_size: .
v_call: TRBV12-3/TRBV12-4
d_call: TRBD2
j_call: TRBJ2-3
cdr3_aa: CASSFGQRGNTDTQYF
cdr3_nt: TGTGCCAGCAGTTTTGGGCAGCGGGGGAACACAGATACGCAGTATTTT

clone_size: few
v_call: TRBV28
d_call: TRBD1
j_call: TRBJ1-6
cdr3_aa: CASSLGTGSSPLHF
cdr3_nt: TGTGCCAGCAGTTTAGGGACAGGGTCCTCACCCCTCCACTTT

clone_size: many
v_call: TRBV28
d_call: TRBD2
j_call: TRBJ2-7
cdr3_aa: CASSSSGEPYEQYF
cdr3_nt: TGTGCCAGCAGTTCTAGCGGGGAACCCTACGAGCAGTACTTC

clone_size: .
v_call: TRBV6-1
d_call: TRBD2
j_call: TRBJ2-7
cdr3_aa: CATHNSGRARGEQYF
cdr3_nt: TGTGCCACCCACAATAGCGGGAGGGCCCGCGGTGAGCAGTACTTC

clone_size: many
v_call: TRBV2
d_call: TRBD1
j_call: TRBJ1-1
cdr3_aa: CASSVQGGNTEAFF
cdr3_nt: TGTGCCAGCAGCGTACAGGGGGGGAACACTGAAGCTTTCTTT

clone_size: many
v_call: TRBV6-1
d_call: .
j_call: TRBJ1-2
cdr3_aa: CASGSTQGNGYTF
cdr3_nt: TGTGCCAGCGGGTCCACTCAGGGAAATGGCTACACCTTC

clone_size: many
v_call: TRBV6-1
d_call: .
j_call: TRBJ2-4
cdr3_aa: CASSGKNIQYF
cdr3_nt: TGTGCCTCAAGCGGCAAAAACATTCAGTACTTC

clone_size: .
v_call: TRBV9
d_call: TRBD2
j_call: TRBJ2-5
cdr3_aa: CASSAGLAGGVETQYF
cdr3_nt: TGTGCCAGCAGCGCCGGACTAGCGGGGGGTGTGGAGACCCAGTACTTC

clone_size: .
v_call: TRBV10-3
d_call: .
j_call: TRBJ2-2
cdr3_aa: CAISPRGRDTGELFF
cdr3_nt: TGTGCCATCAGCCCCAGGGGTAGAGACACCGGGGAGCTGTTTTTT

clone_size: many
v_call: TRBV12-3/TRBV12-4
d_call: TRBD1
j_call: TRBJ1-3
cdr3_aa: CASSHRDRKSSGNTIYF
cdr3_nt: TGTGCCAGCAGCCACCGGGACAGGAAAAGCTCTGGAAACACCATATATTTT

clone_size: few
v_call: TRBV15
d_call: TRBD1
j_call: TRBJ1-1
cdr3_aa: CATSRDSGGFTEAFF
cdr3_nt: TGTGCCACCAGCAGAGATTCAGGGGGGTTCACTGAAGCTTTCTTT

clone_size: .
v_call: TRBV29-1
d_call: .
j_call: TRBJ1-2
cdr3_aa: CSVGGPHEAHGYTF
cdr3_nt: TGCAGCGTTGGGGGCCCACATGAAGCGCATGGCTACACCTTC

clone_size: .
v_call: TRBV19
d_call: TRBD2
j_call: TRBJ2-7
cdr3_aa: CASSMASGTGEQYF
cdr3_nt: TGTGCCAGTAGTATGGCTAGCGGGACCGGCGAGCAGTACTTC

clone_size: once
v_call: TRBV29-1
d_call: .
j_call: TRBJ2-2
cdr3_aa: CSVEERDRELFF
cdr3_nt: TGCAGCGTTGAGGAACGGGACAGGGAGCTGTTTTTT

clone_size: .
v_call: TRBV7-8
d_call: .
j_call: TRBJ2-7
cdr3_aa: CASSWNRDQPSYEQYF
cdr3_nt: TGTGCCAGCAGCTGGAACAGGGACCAACCCTCCTACGAGCAGTACTTC

clone_size: .
v_call: TRBV4-3
d_call: .
j_call: TRBJ2-7
cdr3_aa: CASSQSGQESYEQYF
cdr3_nt: TGCGCCAGCAGCCAGTCTGGGCAGGAATCCTACGAGCAGTACTTC

clone_size: few
v_call: TRBV12-3/TRBV12-4
d_call: .
j_call: TRBJ1-1
cdr3_aa: CASGMRGTHSEAFF
cdr3_nt: TGTGCCAGCGGCATGAGGGGTACGCACAGTGAAGCTTTCTTT

clone_size: .
v_call: TRBV12-3/TRBV12-4
d_call: .
j_call: TRBJ2-2
cdr3_aa: CASILERNTGELFF
cdr3_nt: TGTGCCAGCATCCTAGAAAGAAACACCGGGGAGCTGTTTTTT

clone_size: many
v_call: TRBV28
d_call: .
j_call: TRBJ1-1
cdr3_aa: CASSSDKPPEAFF
cdr3_nt: TGTGCCAGCAGTTCTGACAAGCCCCCTGAAGCTTTCTTT

clone_size: .
v_call: TRBV29-1
d_call: .
j_call: TRBJ2-7
cdr3_aa: CSAEDTYSYEQYF
cdr3_nt: TGCAGCGCTGAGGACACATACTCCTACGAGCAGTACTTC

clone_size: .
v_call: TRBV7-2
d_call: .
j_call: TRBJ1-4
cdr3_aa: CASSLLAGSPGEKLFF
cdr3_nt: TGTGCCAGCAGCTTATTGGCGGGCAGCCCTGGTGAAAAACTGTTTTTT

clone_size: .
v_call: TRBV10-3
d_call: TRBD1
j_call: TRBJ2-3
cdr3_aa: CAISGDRTGGDESADTQYF
cdr3_nt: TGTGCCATCAGTGGGGACCGGACAGGGGGCGACGAGTCGGCAGATACGCAGTATTTT

clone_size: few
v_call: TRBV27
d_call: TRBD1
j_call: TRBJ1-2
cdr3_aa: CASSPRQGFGYTF
cdr3_nt: TGTGCCAGCAGTCCCCGACAGGGTTTTGGCTACACCTTC

clone_size: once
v_call: TRBV7-9
d_call: TRBD2
j_call: TRBJ2-7
cdr3_aa: CASSSTDWEVGGSASGSSYEQYF
cdr3_nt: TGTGCCAGCAGCTCGACAGACTGGGAGGTAGGGGGCTCGGCTAGCGGGAGCTCCTACGAGCAGTACTTC

clone_size: many
v_call: TRBV7-6
d_call: .
j_call: TRBJ1-2
cdr3_aa: CASSLNLYYGYTF
cdr3_nt: TGTGCCAGCAGCTTAAATCTGTACTATGGCTACACCTTC

clone_size: many
v_call: TRBV29-1
d_call: .
j_call: TRBJ2-5
cdr3_aa: CSVSLSNTGTRKETQYF
cdr3_nt: TGCAGCGTTTCCCTTTCTAATACCGGGACACGGAAAGAGACCCAGTACTTC

clone_size: .
v_call: TRBV24-1
d_call: .
j_call: TRBJ1-2
cdr3_aa: CATSDSTTGARNYGYTF
cdr3_nt: TGTGCCACCAGCGATTCCACTACGGGGGCCCGTAACTATGGCTACACCTTC

clone_size: .
v_call: TRBV28
d_call: TRBD1
j_call: TRBJ2-7
cdr3_aa: CASSPRGGTGDPHEQYF
cdr3_nt: TGTGCCAGCAGTCCCCGTGGGGGGACAGGGGATCCCCACGAGCAGTACTTC

clone_size: many
v_call: TRBV12-3/TRBV12-4
d_call: TRBD1
j_call: TRBJ1-4
cdr3_aa: CASSTTGGGEKLFF
cdr3_nt: TGTGCCAGCAGCACCACAGGGGGGGGTGAAAAACTGTTTTTT

clone_size: .
v_call: TRBV7-6
d_call: TRBD2
j_call: TRBJ2-1
cdr3_aa: CASSLGAGGTTRQFF
cdr3_nt: TGTGCTAGCAGCTTAGGAGCGGGAGGGACAACCAGGCAGTTCTTC

clone_size: .
v_call: TRBV5-1
d_call: .
j_call: TRBJ2-2
cdr3_aa: CASRLTPGPGTGELFF
cdr3_nt: TGCGCCAGTCGACTTACGCCGGGGCCGGGCACCGGGGAGCTGTTTTTT

clone_size: many
v_call: TRBV2
d_call: TRBD1
j_call: TRBJ2-7
cdr3_aa: CASGGQGDEQYF
cdr3_nt: TGTGCCAGCGGGGGACAGGGCGACGAGCAGTACTTC

clone_size: .
v_call: TRBV7-9
d_call: .
j_call: TRBJ1-3
cdr3_aa: CASTTTGQRGNTIYF
cdr3_nt: TGTGCCAGCACTACCACAGGACAGCGGGGAAACACCATATATTTT

clone_size: .
v_call: TRBV29-1
d_call: TRBD2
j_call: TRBJ2-5
cdr3_aa: CSSWGGGQETQYF
cdr3_nt: TGCAGCTCCTGGGGGGGGGGTCAAGAGACCCAGTACTTC

clone_size: many
v_call: TRBV28
d_call: .
j_call: TRBJ2-6
cdr3_aa: CASSVAVGANVLTF
cdr3_nt: TGTGCCAGCAGTGTGGCAGTTGGGGCCAACGTCCTGACTTTC

clone_size: many
v_call: TRBV20-1
d_call: .
j_call: TRBJ2-5
cdr3_aa: CSARVMVGETQYF
cdr3_nt: TGCAGTGCTAGAGTTATGGTCGGAGAGACCCAGTACTTC

clone_size: few
v_call: TRBV5-1
d_call: .
j_call: TRBJ1-1
cdr3_aa: CASSLEIGMGTEAFF
cdr3_nt: TGCGCCAGCAGCTTGGAGATAGGGATGGGGACTGAAGCTTTCTTT

clone_size: .
v_call: TRBV15
d_call: TRBD1
j_call: TRBJ2-5
cdr3_aa: CATSIRQGYETQYF
cdr3_nt: TGTGCCACCAGCATAAGACAGGGTTATGAGACCCAGTACTTC

clone_size: .
v_call: TRBV11-2
d_call: .
j_call: TRBJ2-2
cdr3_aa: CASSLPGVPGELFF
cdr3_nt: TGTGCCAGCAGCTTACCCGGGGTCCCCGGGGAGCTGTTTTTT

clone_size: many
v_call: TRBV19
d_call: .
j_call: TRBJ1-1
cdr3_aa: CASSIDSREMAEAFF
cdr3_nt: TGTGCCAGTAGTATAGATTCAAGGGAAATGGCTGAAGCTTTCTTT

clone_size: many
v_call: TRBV29-1
d_call: .
j_call: TRBJ1-1
cdr3_aa: CSVLDTNTEAFF
cdr3_nt: TGCAGCGTCCTGGACACGAACACTGAAGCTTTCTTT

clone_size: many
v_call: TRBV28
d_call: .
j_call: TRBJ1-1
cdr3_aa: CASSFLIGGNTDTEAFF
cdr3_nt: TGTGCCAGCAGTTTTCTCATAGGGGGTAATACGGACACTGAAGCTTTCTTT

clone_size: .
v_call: TRBV19
d_call: .
j_call: TRBJ2-2
cdr3_aa: CASRSAGNTGELFF
cdr3_nt: TGTGCCAGTAGGTCCGCGGGGAACACCGGGGAGCTGTTTTTT

clone_size: many
v_call: TRBV28
d_call: .
j_call: TRBJ1-3
cdr3_aa: CASFGDTPYSGNTIYF
cdr3_nt: TGTGCCAGCTTTGGGGACACCCCATACTCTGGAAACACCATATATTTT

clone_size: few
v_call: TRBV19
d_call: TRBD1
j_call: TRBJ1-1
cdr3_aa: CASAQGVLPTLNTEAFF
cdr3_nt: TGTGCCAGCGCGCAGGGGGTACTTCCTACCTTGAACACTGAAGCTTTCTTT

clone_size: .
v_call: TRBV9
d_call: .
j_call: TRBJ2-5
cdr3_aa: CASSVGLPVGTQYF
cdr3_nt: TGTGCCAGCAGCGTAGGACTACCCGTCGGGACCCAGTACTTC

clone_size: few
v_call: TRBV7-9
d_call: .
j_call: TRBJ2-3
cdr3_aa: CASSLIDFGSTDTQYF
cdr3_nt: TGTGCCAGCAGCTTGATAGACTTCGGGAGTACAGATACGCAGTATTTT

clone_size: few
v_call: TRBV19
d_call: TRBD1
j_call: TRBJ1-1
cdr3_aa: CASSIQGGPSEAFF
cdr3_nt: TGTGCCAGTAGTATCCAGGGGGGCCCATCTGAAGCTTTCTTT

clone_size: many
v_call: TRBV7-8
d_call: .
j_call: TRBJ2-5
cdr3_aa: CASSSSPVGVQETQYF
cdr3_nt: TGTGCCAGCAGCTCTTCTCCTGTTGGGGTCCAAGAGACCCAGTACTTC

clone_size: many
v_call: TRBV28
d_call: .
j_call: TRBJ1-6
cdr3_aa: CASSPGHGKSLHF
cdr3_nt: TGTGCCAGCAGTCCGGGACATGGGAAATCCCTCCACTTT

clone_size: many
v_call: TRBV3-1
d_call: .
j_call: TRBJ2-7
cdr3_aa: CASSHHSSDEQYF
cdr3_nt: TGTGCCAGCAGCCACCATTCTTCGGACGAGCAGTACTTC

clone_size: once
v_call: TRBV7-2
d_call: .
j_call: TRBJ2-5
cdr3_aa: CASSGFGGALRETQYF
cdr3_nt: TGTGCCAGCAGCGGTTTTGGGGGGGCCTTACGAGAGACCCAGTACTTC

clone_size: many
v_call: TRBV2
d_call: .
j_call: TRBJ2-7
cdr3_aa: CASRTGFSYEQYF
cdr3_nt: TGTGCCTCGCGAACAGGATTCTCCTACGAGCAGTACTTC

clone_size: .
v_call: TRBV28
d_call: .
j_call: TRBJ2-5
cdr3_aa: CASSGTPTAGLETQYF
cdr3_nt: TGTGCCAGCAGTGGGACCCCGACAGCTGGTTTGGAGACCCAGTACTTC

clone_size: few
v_call: TRBV6-5
d_call: .
j_call: TRBJ1-1
cdr3_aa: CASSYSGSLDTEAFF
cdr3_nt: TGTGCCAGCAGTTACTCTGGGAGTTTGGACACTGAAGCTTTCTTT

clone_size: .
v_call: TRBV20-1
d_call: .
j_call: TRBJ1-2
cdr3_aa: CSARVEGVTGNLYGYTF
cdr3_nt: TGCAGTGCTAGAGTAGAAGGGGTAACGGGCAACCTCTATGGCTACACCTTC

clone_size: .
v_call: TRBV19
d_call: .
j_call: TRBJ2-7
cdr3_aa: CASSIVSAGRDEQYF
cdr3_nt: TGTGCCAGTAGTATTGTCTCAGCGGGCCGTGACGAGCAGTACTTC